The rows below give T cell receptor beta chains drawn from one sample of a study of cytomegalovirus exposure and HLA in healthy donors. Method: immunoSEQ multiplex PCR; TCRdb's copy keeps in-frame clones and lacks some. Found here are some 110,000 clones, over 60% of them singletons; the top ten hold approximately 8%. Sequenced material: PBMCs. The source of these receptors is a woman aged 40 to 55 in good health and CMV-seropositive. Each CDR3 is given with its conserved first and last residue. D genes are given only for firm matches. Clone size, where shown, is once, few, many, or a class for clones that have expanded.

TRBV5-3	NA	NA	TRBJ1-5	CARFSGGQGDQPQHF	TGTGCCAGATTCTCCGGGGGGCAGGGCGATCAGCCCCAGCATTTT
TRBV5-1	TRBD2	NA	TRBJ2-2	CASSSTALAGAHTGELFF	TGCGCCAGCAGCTCCACCGCCCTAGCGGGGGCCCACACCGGGGAGCTGTTTTTT
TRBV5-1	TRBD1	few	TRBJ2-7	CASSLAQGAYEQYF	TGCGCCAGCAGCTTGGCCCAGGGGGCTTATGAGCAGTACTTC
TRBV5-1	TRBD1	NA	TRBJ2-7	CASSLTGTGPYEQYF	TGCGCCAGCAGCCTAACCGGGACAGGGCCCTACGAGCAGTACTTC
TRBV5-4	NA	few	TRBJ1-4	CASSSRKEQAGEKLFF	TGTGCCAGCAGCTCGAGGAAGGAACAGGCCGGAGAAAAACTGTTTTTT
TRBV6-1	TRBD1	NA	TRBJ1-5	CASKGQGEIQPQHF	TGTGCCAGCAAGGGACAGGGGGAGATTCAGCCCCAGCATTTT
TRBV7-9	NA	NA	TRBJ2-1	CASSQPGSEQFF	TGTGCCAGCAGCCAACCGGGGAGTGAGCAGTTCTTC
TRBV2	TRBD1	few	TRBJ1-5	CASSGQGAGNQPQHF	TGTGCCAGCAGTGGACAGGGGGCGGGCAATCAGCCCCAGCATTTT
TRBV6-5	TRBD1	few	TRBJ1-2	CASSYEGAPSYGYTF	TGTGCCAGCAGTTACGAGGGGGCGCCTAGCTATGGCTACACCTTC
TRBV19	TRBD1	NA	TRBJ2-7	CASSSPGTGVEQYF	TGTGCCAGTAGTTCTCCCGGGACAGGCGTCGAGCAGTACTTC
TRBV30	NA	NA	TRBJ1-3	CACSQGSPGNTIYF	TGTGCCTGTTCCCAGGGCAGTCCTGGAAACACCATATATTTT
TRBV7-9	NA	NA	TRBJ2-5	CSSSLSLETQYF	TGTTCCAGCAGCTTATCTCTCGAGACCCAGTACTTC
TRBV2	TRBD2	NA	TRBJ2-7	CASSGPSGSITYEQYF	TGTGCCAGCAGTGGGCCTAGCGGGAGCATCACCTACGAGCAGTACTTC
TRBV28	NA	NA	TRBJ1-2	CASSSQGLSWGYTF	TGTGCCAGCAGTTCGCAGGGCCTTTCGTGGGGCTACACCTTC
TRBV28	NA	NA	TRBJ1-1	CASSLPGSIRNTEAFF	TGTGCCAGCAGTTTACCGGGTTCAATTCGGAACACTGAAGCTTTCTTT
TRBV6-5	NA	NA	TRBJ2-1	CASSSDLNEQFF	TGTGCCAGCAGTTCCGACTTGAATGAGCAGTTCTTC
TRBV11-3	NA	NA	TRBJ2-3	CASSVDSQSEQYF	TGTGCCAGCAGCGTAGACAGCCAGAGCGAACAGTATTTT
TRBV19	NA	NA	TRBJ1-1	CASSSTRSGTEAFF	TGTGCCAGTAGTAGCACCAGGTCGGGGACTGAAGCTTTCTTT
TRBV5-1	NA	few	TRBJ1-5	CASSLEGRGGNQPQHF	TGCGCCAGCAGCTTGGAGGGGAGGGGGGGGAATCAGCCCCAGCATTTT
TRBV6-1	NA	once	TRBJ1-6	CATTYSGASPLHF	TGTGCCACGACCTATTCAGGGGCCTCACCCCTCCACTTT
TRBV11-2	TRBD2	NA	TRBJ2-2	CASSLGGGLAGAGELFF	TGTGCCAGCAGCTTGGGTGGGGGGCTAGCGGGAGCCGGGGAGCTGTTTTTT
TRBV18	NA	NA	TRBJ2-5	CASSLTTDTPETQYF	TGTGCCAGCTCCCTTACCACGGACACCCCGGAGACCCAGTACTTC
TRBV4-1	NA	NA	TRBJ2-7	CASSQEGPDTKPSYEQYF	TGCGCCAGCAGCCAAGAGGGGCCGGACACAAAGCCTTCCTACGAGCAGTACTTC
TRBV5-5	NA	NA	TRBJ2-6	CASSLAASGTGANVLTF	TGTGCCAGCAGCTTGGCGGCGAGCGGTACTGGGGCCAACGTCCTGACTTTC
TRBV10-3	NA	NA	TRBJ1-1	CAISNTGSLEAFF	TGTGCCATCAGCAACACAGGGTCCCTTGAAGCTTTCTTT
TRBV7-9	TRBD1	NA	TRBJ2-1	CASSSTGFNEQFF	TGTGCCAGCAGCTCGACAGGGTTCAATGAGCAGTTCTTC
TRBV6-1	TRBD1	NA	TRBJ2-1	CASSEGGQGGNEQFF	TGTGCCAGCAGTGAGGGGGGACAGGGGGGGAATGAGCAGTTCTTC
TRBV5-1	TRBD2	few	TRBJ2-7	CASSQGLAGEFGQYF	TGCGCCAGCAGCCAAGGACTAGCGGGAGAATTTGGGCAGTACTTC
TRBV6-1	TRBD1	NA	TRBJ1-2	CASSIGTAYGYTF	TGTGCCAGCAGCATCGGGACAGCATATGGCTACACCTTC
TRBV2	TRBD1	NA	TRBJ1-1	CASGTGTGAAEAFF	TGTGCCAGCGGAACCGGGACAGGGGCGGCTGAAGCTTTCTTT
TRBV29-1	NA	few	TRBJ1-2	CSGGTVIYGYTF	TGCAGCGGCGGGACGGTGATCTATGGCTACACCTTC
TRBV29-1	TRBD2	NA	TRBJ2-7	CSVGGGAYEQYF	TGCAGCGTTGGCGGGGGTGCCTACGAGCAGTACTTC
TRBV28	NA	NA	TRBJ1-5	CASSPPYSNQPQHF	TGTGCCAGCAGCCCTCCGTATAGCAATCAGCCCCAGCATTTT
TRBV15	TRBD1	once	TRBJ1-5	CATSRDRGGTGEDQPQHF	TGTGCCACCAGCAGAGATCGGGGGGGGACAGGGGAGGATCAGCCCCAGCATTTT
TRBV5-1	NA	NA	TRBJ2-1	CASNYGAGSSYNEQFF	TGCGCCAGCAATTATGGGGCGGGGAGCTCCTACAATGAGCAGTTCTTC
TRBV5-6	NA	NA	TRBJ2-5	CASTIVARRETQYF	TGTGCCAGCACAATCGTAGCGAGAAGGGAGACCCAGTACTTC
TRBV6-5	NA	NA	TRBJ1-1	CAINRGLEAFF	TGTGCCATCAATCGGGGGTTGGAAGCTTTCTTT
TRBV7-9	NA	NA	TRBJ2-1	CASSLGANEQFF	TGTGCCAGCAGCTTAGGGGCCAATGAGCAGTTCTTC
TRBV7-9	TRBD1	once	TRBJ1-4	CASSLVVRGNEKLFF	TGTGCCAGCAGCTTAGTAGTCAGGGGGAATGAAAAACTGTTTTTT